This TCR beta chain is from a study of shared clonotypes between healthy human individuals. Regarding the study as a whole: Specimens sampled were limited to blood, with tissue repertoires likely differing.

Donors comprised healthy HIV-negative adults lacking recent acute infections or vaccinations. Remarks on this clone: Its antigen is not known. An end of the junction differs from the germline gene, which may be a read error.

Method: immunoSEQ multiplex PCR; TCRdb's copy keeps in-frame clones and lacks some. The table lists 450,000 to 500,000 clones, about 84% of them singletons. The germline V gene has CDR1 MDHEN and CDR2 SYDVKM. CDR3 length: 15 amino acids. The source material was PBMCs. The source of this sequence is a woman in her forties in good health. Some clones in this sample may be carry-over from other donors' samples. This chain joins TRBV28 and TRBJ2-7; weak D call: TRBD1 (5 bases). CDR3 region: CASSSGALGSDEQYF. The CDR3 bases are TGTGCCAGCAGTTCTGGGGCTCTAGGCTCCGACGAGCAGTACTTC. The variable domain in full, completed from reference TRBV28 and TRBJ2-7, reads DVKVTQSSRYLVKRTGEKVFLECVQDMDHENMFWYRQDPGLGLRLIYFSYDVKMKEKGDIPEGYSVSREKKERFSLILESASTNQTSMYLCASSSGALGSDEQYFGPGTRLTVT.